This note documents a single TCR beta chain sequence. Its antigen is unknown. This CDR3 contains 13 residues. Per the germline V gene, CDR1 is SGHDT and CDR2 is YYEEEE. V lost 4 bases and J lost 11; bases outside the gene matches: 10. Primers: 60 Vbeta forward and 13 Jbeta reverse. Per the original methods: The authors later counted roughly 76 million unique TCR beta chains, some 11 million of them shared. TCRdb's table, derived via immunoSEQ multiplex PCR, lists solely in-frame clones and lacks some. The V and J calls and clone size were taken over from that table, and D and trimming were inferred from the DNA. The sample consists of about 160,000 clones, approximately 77% of them appearing once. This record belongs to a study of cytomegalovirus exposure and HLA in healthy donors. Study outcomes and limitations: The presence/absence work took it that sequencing depth was about the same across donors. Later analysis identified several of the most significant clusters that appeared linked to common viral pathogens.

The TCR sequence derives from a male donor in good health and CMV-seronegative. The chain joins TRBV5-6 to TRBJ1-1; 8 nucleotides align to TRBD1. Source material: PBMCs. For the CDR3, the DNA is TGTGCCAGCAGCCCGCACAGGACAGGGTCGGCTTTCTTT. It specifies CASSPHRTGSAFF.